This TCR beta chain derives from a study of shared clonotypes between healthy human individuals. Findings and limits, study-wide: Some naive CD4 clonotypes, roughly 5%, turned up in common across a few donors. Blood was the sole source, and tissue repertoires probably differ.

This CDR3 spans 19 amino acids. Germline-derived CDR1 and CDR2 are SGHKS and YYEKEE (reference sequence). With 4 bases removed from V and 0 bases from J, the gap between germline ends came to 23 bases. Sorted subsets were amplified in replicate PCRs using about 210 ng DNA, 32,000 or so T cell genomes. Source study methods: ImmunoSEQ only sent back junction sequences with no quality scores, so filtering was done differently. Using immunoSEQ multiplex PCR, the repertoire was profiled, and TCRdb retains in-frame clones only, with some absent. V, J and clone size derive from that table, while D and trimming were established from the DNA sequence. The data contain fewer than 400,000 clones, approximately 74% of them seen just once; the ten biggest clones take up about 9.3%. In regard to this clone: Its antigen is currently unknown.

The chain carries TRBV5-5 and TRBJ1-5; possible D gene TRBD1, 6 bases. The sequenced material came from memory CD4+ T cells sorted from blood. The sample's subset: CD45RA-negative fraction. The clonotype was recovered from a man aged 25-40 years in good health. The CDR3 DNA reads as TGTGCCAGCAGCCGTACCGGGACATTCAATGCAAATAGCAATCAGCCCCAGCATTTT. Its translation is CASSRTGTFNANSNQPQHF.